This T cell receptor (beta chain) is from a study of cytomegalovirus exposure and HLA in healthy donors. Points from the study as a whole: Generally TCR sequences proved uncommon, though certain public TCRs appeared in numerous donors. For most TCR beta V segments, an earlier analysis put the productive rate at about 90% or about 30% of the time.

PCR involved 60 Vbeta and 13 Jbeta primers. Data came from immunoSEQ multiplex PCR; TCRdb stores just in-frame clones and leaves some out. The sample yields fewer than 200,000 clones, 70% to 90% seen once. The germline V gene encodes CDR1 MDHEN and CDR2 SYDVKM. Unmatched junction bases numbered 2, after V lost 3 bases and J lost 1 base. The CDR3 spans 14 residues. A word on this clone: What it binds is not known.

The sequencing input was PBMCs. The V gene is TRBV28, the J gene TRBJ2-5; 7 positions agree with TRBD2. The source of this sequence is a woman aged 18 to 35 in good health and CMV-seronegative. CDR3 nucleotide sequence: TGTGCCAGCAGTTTGGGGGGGACCCAAGAGACCCAGTACTTC. This translates into CASSLGGTQETQYF.